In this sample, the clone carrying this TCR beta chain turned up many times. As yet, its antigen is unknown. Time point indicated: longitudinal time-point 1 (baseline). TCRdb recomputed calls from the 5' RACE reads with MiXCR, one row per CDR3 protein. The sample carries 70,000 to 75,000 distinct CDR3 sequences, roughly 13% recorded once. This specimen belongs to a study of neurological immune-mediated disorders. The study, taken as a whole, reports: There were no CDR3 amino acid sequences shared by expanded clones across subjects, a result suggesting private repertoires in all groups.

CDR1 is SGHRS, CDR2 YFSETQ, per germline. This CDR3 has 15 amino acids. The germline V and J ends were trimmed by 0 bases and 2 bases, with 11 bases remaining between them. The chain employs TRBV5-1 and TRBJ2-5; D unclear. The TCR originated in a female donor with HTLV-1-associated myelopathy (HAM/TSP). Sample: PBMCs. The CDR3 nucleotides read TGCGCCAGCAGCTTGGAGCCGGGTCAACAAGAGACCCAGTACTTC. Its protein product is CASSLEPGQQETQYF. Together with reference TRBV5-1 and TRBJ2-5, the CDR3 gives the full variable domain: KAGVTQTPRYLIKTRGQQVTLSCSPISGHRSVSWYQQTPGQGLQFLFEYFSETQRNKGNFPGRFSGRQFSNSRSEMNVSTLELGDSALYLCASSLEPGQQETQYFGPGTRLLVL.